These T cell receptor beta chains were read from a single sample in a study of T cells in Graves' hyperthyroidism and ophthalmopathy. TCRdb reanalysed the multiplex PCR reads using MiXCR and keeps one entry per CDR3 protein. Altogether hundreds of thousands of distinct CDR3 sequences are present, 15% to 20% being singletons, with the ten largest covering around 19%. Sequencing input: blood. Every receptor here comes from a woman between 18 and 29 years old with Graves' hyperthyroidism. CDR3s include the opening cysteine and the closing phenylalanine or tryptophan. A D gene is named only where the DNA matches it firmly. The size of a clone is reported for some rows only, either as once, few or many, or as a class for expanded clones.

size	V	J	D	CDR3	DNA
many	TRBV11-2	TRBJ2-7	-	CASSLDRLAGYEQYF	TGTGCCAGCAGCTTAGATCGTCTTGCTGGCTACGAGCAGTACTTC
-	TRBV29-1	TRBJ2-1	TRBD2	CSVEDGWATSGRDEQFF	TGCAGCGTTGAAGATGGATGGGCTACTAGCGGGAGGGATGAGCAGTTCTTC
many	TRBV28	TRBJ2-5	-	CASSLISALRETQYF	TGTGCCAGCAGTTTAATTAGCGCGCTACGGGAGACCCAGTACTTC
many	TRBV6-4	TRBJ2-1	-	CASSDSSYNEQFF	TGTGCCAGCAGTGACAGCTCCTACAATGAGCAGTTCTTC
few	TRBV19	TRBJ1-1	TRBD1	CASTDRGTEAFF	TGTGCCAGTACGGACAGGGGCACTGAAGCTTTCTTT
many	TRBV20-1	TRBJ1-4	TRBD1	CSAREGGQGYEKLFF	TGCAGTGCTAGAGAGGGGGGACAGGGGTATGAAAAACTGTTTTTT
few	TRBV19	TRBJ2-5	TRBD2	CASSKASGTQETQYF	TGTGCCAGTAGTAAGGCTAGCGGGACCCAAGAGACCCAGTACTTC
-	TRBV20-1	TRBJ2-3	TRBD2	CSASPIAGVLGTDTQYF	TGCAGTGCTAGCCCCATAGCGGGAGTGTTGGGCACAGATACGCAGTATTTT
-	TRBV4-2	TRBJ2-3	-	CASSPSPGGTDTQYF	TGTGCCAGCAGCCCGAGCCCCGGTGGCACAGATACGCAGTATTTT
few	TRBV10-1	TRBJ2-5	TRBD2	CASTPAADGGIETQYF	TGCGCCAGCACTCCCGCGGCCGACGGGGGGATAGAGACCCAGTACTTC
many	TRBV10-2	TRBJ1-1	TRBD1	CASSESRDRAPLNTEAFF	TGCGCCAGCAGTGAGTCCCGGGACAGGGCCCCCCTGAACACTGAAGCTTTCTTT
-	TRBV5-1	TRBJ2-6	-	CASSPLTAEVLTF	TGCGCCAGCAGCCCCCTAACCGCCGAGGTCCTGACTTTC
few	TRBV20-1	TRBJ2-7	-	CSAPRMDPGPPYEQYF	TGCAGTGCTCCCCGTATGGACCCGGGGCCCCCCTACGAGCAGTACTTC
-	TRBV6-1	TRBJ1-5	-	CASSLQAGSNQPQHF	TGTGCCAGCAGTTTACAGGCGGGAAGCAATCAGCCCCAGCATTTT
many	TRBV11-3	TRBJ1-1	-	CASRDTMNTEAFF	TGTGCCAGCCGCGACACAATGAACACTGAAGCTTTCTTT